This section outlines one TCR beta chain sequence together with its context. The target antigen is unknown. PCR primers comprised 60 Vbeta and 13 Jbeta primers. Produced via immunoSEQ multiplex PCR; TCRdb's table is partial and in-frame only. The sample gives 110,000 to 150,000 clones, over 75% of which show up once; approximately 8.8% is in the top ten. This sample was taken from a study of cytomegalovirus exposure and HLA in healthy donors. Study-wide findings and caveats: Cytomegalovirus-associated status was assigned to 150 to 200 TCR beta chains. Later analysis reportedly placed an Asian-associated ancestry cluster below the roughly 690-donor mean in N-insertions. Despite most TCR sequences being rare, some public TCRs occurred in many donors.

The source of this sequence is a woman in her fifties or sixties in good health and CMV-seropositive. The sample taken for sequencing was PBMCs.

The CDR3 protein is CAILARQGKQTQYF. The CDR3 coding sequence is TGTGCCATTCTGGCGAGACAGGGAAAGCAGACCCAGTACTTC. V usage is TRBV7-9 and J usage is TRBJ2-5, with 7 bases identical to TRBD1. Germline CDR1 and CDR2: SEHNR and FQNEAQ (reference sequence). V lost 10 bases and J lost 6; bases outside the gene matches: 14. The CDR3 has 14 amino acids.